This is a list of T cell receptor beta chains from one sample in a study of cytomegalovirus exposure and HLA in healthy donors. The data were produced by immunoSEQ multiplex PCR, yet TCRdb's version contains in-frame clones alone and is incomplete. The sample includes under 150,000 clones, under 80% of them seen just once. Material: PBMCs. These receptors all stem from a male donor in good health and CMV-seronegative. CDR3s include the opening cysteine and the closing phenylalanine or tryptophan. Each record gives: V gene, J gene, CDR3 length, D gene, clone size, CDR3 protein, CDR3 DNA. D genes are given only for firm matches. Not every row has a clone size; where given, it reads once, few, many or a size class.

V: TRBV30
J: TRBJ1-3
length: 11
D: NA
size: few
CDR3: CAWSSGNTIYF
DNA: TGTGCCTGGAGCTCAGGGAACACCATATATTTT

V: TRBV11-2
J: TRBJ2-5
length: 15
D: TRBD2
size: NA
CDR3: CASSTPTGGQETQYF
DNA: TGTGCCAGCAGCACCCCAACGGGGGGGCAGGAGACCCAGTACTTC

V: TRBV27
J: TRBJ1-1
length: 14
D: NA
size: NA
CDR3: CASSLGQNRARAFF
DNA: TGTGCCAGCAGTTTGGGGCAAAACAGGGCACGAGCTTTCTTT

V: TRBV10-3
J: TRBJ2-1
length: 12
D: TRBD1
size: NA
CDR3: CAINPGGYEQFF
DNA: TGTGCCATCAATCCAGGGGGCTATGAGCAGTTCTTC

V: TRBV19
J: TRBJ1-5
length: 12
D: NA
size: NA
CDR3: CASNQGRQPQHF
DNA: TGTGCCAGTAACCAGGGGAGACAGCCCCAGCATTTT

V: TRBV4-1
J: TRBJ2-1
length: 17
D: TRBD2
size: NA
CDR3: CASSPHSSGKSYNEQFF
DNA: TGCGCCAGCAGCCCCCACTCTAGCGGGAAATCCTACAATGAGCAGTTCTTC

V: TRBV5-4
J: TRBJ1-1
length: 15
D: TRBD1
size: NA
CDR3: CASSDRGPMNTEAFF
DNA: TGTGCCAGCAGCGACAGGGGACCGATGAACACTGAAGCTTTCTTT

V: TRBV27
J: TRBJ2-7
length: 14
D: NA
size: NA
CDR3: CASRLTGHPYEQYF
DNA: TGTGCCAGCAGATTAACGGGACACCCCTACGAGCAGTACTTC

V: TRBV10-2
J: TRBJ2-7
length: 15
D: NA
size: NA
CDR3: CASSESVGGSGEQYF
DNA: TGCGCCAGCAGTGAGTCGGTCGGGGGATCAGGCGAGCAGTACTTC

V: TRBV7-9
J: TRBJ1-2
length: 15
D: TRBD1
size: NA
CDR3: CASSLDWTGQNGYTF
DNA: TGTGCCAGCAGCTTAGATTGGACAGGTCAGAATGGCTACACCTTC

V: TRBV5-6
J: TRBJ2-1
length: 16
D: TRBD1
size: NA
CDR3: CASSLRDRGSYNEQFF
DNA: TGTGCCAGCAGCTTGCGGGACAGGGGTAGCTACAATGAGCAGTTCTTC

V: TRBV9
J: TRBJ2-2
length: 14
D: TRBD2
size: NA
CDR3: CASSGLAGTGELFF
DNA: TGTGCCAGCAGCGGACTAGCGGGCACCGGGGAGCTGTTTTTT

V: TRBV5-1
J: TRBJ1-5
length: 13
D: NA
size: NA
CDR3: CASSSGGGQPQHF
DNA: TGCGCCAGCAGCTCGGGAGGCGGGCAGCCCCAGCATTTT

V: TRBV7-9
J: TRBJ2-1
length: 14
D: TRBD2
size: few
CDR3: CASSLVLAGNEQFF
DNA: TGTGCCAGCAGCTTAGTTCTAGCGGGAAATGAGCAGTTCTTC

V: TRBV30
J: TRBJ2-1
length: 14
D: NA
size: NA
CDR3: CAWRGPGAYNEQFF
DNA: TGTGCCTGGAGGGGACCAGGGGCCTACAATGAGCAGTTCTTC

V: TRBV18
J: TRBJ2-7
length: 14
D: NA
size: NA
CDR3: CASSPAGTPYEQYF
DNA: TGTGCCAGCTCACCAGCGGGGACTCCCTACGAGCAGTACTTC

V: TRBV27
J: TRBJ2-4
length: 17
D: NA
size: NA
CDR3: CASSPEGVSLAKNIQYF
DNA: TGTGCCAGCAGTCCCGAGGGGGTGTCTTTGGCCAAAAACATTCAGTACTTC

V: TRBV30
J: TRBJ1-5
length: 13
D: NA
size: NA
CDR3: CACSHRSNQPQHF
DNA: TGTGCCTGCTCCCACAGATCAAATCAGCCCCAGCATTTT

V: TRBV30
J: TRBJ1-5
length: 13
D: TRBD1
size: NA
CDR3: CAWSVTGGQPQHF
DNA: TGTGCCTGGAGTGTAACAGGGGGACAGCCCCAGCATTTT

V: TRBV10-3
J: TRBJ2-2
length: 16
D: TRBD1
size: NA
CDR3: CAIGENRGQTTGELFF
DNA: TGTGCCATCGGGGAGAACAGGGGGCAGACCACCGGGGAGCTGTTTTTT

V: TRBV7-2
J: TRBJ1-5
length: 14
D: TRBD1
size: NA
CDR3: CASSPDRVGQPQHF
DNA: TGTGCCAGCAGCCCGGACAGGGTTGGACAGCCCCAGCATTTT

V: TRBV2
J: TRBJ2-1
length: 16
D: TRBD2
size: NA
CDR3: CASSEWASGGANEQFF
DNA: TGTGCCAGCAGTGAATGGGCTAGCGGGGGGGCCAATGAGCAGTTCTTC

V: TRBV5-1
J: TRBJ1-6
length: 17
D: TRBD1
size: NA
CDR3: CASSLGPGTGDNSPLHF
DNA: TGCGCCAGCAGCTTGGGACCCGGGACAGGAGATAATTCACCCCTCCACTTT

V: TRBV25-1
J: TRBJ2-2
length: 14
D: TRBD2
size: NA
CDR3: CASSTSSGIGELFF
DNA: TGTGCCAGCAGCACCTCTAGCGGGATCGGGGAGCTGTTTTTT

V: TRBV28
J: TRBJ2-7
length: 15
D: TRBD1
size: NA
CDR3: CASSPVGTGLYEQYF
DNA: TGTGCCAGCAGCCCGGTAGGGACAGGGCTCTACGAGCAGTACTTC

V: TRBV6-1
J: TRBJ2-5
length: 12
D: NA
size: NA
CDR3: CASSEVRETQYF
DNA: TGTGCCAGCAGTGAAGTCCGTGAGACCCAGTACTTC